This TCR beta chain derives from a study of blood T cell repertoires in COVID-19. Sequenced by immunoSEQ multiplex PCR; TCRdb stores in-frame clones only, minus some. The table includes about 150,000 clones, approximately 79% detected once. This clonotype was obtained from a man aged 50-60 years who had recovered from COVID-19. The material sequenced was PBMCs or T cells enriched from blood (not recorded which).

Here the CDR3 DNA reads TGTGCCTGGAGCCCCCACAGGGGTAGGAATGAAAAACTGTTTTTT. The encoded protein is CAWSPHRGRNEKLFF. V gene TRBV30 combines with J gene TRBJ1-4; 7 bases map to TRBD1. J lost 5 bases, V lost 3 bases, and 9 bases had no gene match. This CDR3 is 15 amino acids long. Germline assignment: CDR1 GTSNPN and CDR2 SVGIG (reference sequence).